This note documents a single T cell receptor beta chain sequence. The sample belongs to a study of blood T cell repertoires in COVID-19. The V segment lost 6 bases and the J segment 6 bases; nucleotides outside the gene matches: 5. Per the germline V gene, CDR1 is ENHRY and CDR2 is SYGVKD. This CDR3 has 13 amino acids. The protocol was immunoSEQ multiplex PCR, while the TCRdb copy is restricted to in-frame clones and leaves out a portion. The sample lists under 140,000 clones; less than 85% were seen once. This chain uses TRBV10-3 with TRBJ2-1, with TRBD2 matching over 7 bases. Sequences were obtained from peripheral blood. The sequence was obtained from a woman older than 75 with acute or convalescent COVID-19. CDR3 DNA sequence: TGTGCCATCAGCTCTGGGAGGGCCAATGAGCAGTTCTTC. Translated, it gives CAISSGRANEQFF.